This T cell receptor (beta chain) comes out of a study of technical replicates of blood from several donors. Germline V CDR1 and CDR2: SQVTM, ANQGSEA. V gave up 6 bases and J gave up 1 base; unmatched junction bases: 12. The CDR3 is 15 amino acids. Method: immunoSEQ multiplex PCR; TCRdb's copy keeps in-frame clones and lacks some. The repertoire consists of 75,000 to 95,000 clones, with 90% to 95% occurring once and the leading ten covering around 0.4%. Material for sequencing was T cells isolated from PBMCs. The TCR originated in a human donor in good health. This chain uses TRBV29-1 with TRBJ2-7; 7 bases align to TRBD2. The CDR3 region is CSVAGGSGISYEQYF. For the CDR3, the DNA is TGCAGCGTCGCCGGAGGCAGCGGGATATCCTACGAGCAGTACTTC.